These T cell receptor beta chains were read from a single sample in a study of T cell responses to AZD1222 COVID-19 vaccine. Clones were sequenced by immunoSEQ multiplex PCR, and TCRdb holds only the in-frame ones, with some missing. The table includes about 150,000 clones, less than 95% detected once. Sequenced material: peripheral blood, taken on day 0 of AZD1222 vaccination. The source is an adult in good health. Both conserved end residues are part of each CDR3. D genes are given only for firm matches. Where a row states a size, it is once, few, many or the class of an expanded clone; other rows omit it.

CDR3 DNA: TGCGCCAGCAGGAGCTTAACTAGCGGCTACAATGAGCAGTTCTTC
CDR3 protein: CASRSLTSGYNEQFF
D gene: TRBD2
V gene: TRBV4-1
clone size: .
J gene: TRBJ2-1

CDR3 DNA: TGCGCCAGCAGCGCCGGAGGGACAGTCCAATACGAGCAGTACTTC
CDR3 protein: CASSAGGTVQYEQYF
D gene: .
V gene: TRBV5-1
clone size: .
J gene: TRBJ2-7

CDR3 DNA: TGTGCCAGCAGCTTGACTAGCGCGTACAATGAGCAGTTCTTC
CDR3 protein: CASSLTSAYNEQFF
D gene: TRBD2
V gene: TRBV7-9
clone size: .
J gene: TRBJ2-1

CDR3 DNA: TGTGCCAGCAGTTACAGGGAAGAGACCCAGTACTTC
CDR3 protein: CASSYREETQYF
D gene: .
V gene: TRBV6-2/TRBV6-3
clone size: few
J gene: TRBJ2-5

CDR3 DNA: TGTGCCAGCAGCTTTCAGGGACTGAACACTGAAGCTTTCTTT
CDR3 protein: CASSFQGLNTEAFF
D gene: .
V gene: TRBV5-4
clone size: few
J gene: TRBJ1-1

CDR3 DNA: TGTGCCAGCAGCTACCAGGGACAGGGCTATGGCTACACCTTC
CDR3 protein: CASSYQGQGYGYTF
D gene: TRBD1
V gene: TRBV6-5
clone size: .
J gene: TRBJ1-2

CDR3 DNA: TGTGCCAGCAGCTTAATGGGGGGCTTTGGCCAAAGCACCGGGGAGCTGTTTTTT
CDR3 protein: CASSLMGGFGQSTGELFF
D gene: .
V gene: TRBV7-2
clone size: .
J gene: TRBJ2-2

CDR3 DNA: TGTGCCACCAGTGATTTCCTAGGCAATGAGCAGTTCTTC
CDR3 protein: CATSDFLGNEQFF
D gene: .
V gene: TRBV24-1
clone size: .
J gene: TRBJ2-1

CDR3 DNA: TGTGCCAGCAGTCCGCTGGGGCGACAGGGGGCGCGAGGAGAGACCCAGTACTTC
CDR3 protein: CASSPLGRQGARGETQYF
D gene: TRBD1
V gene: TRBV28
clone size: .
J gene: TRBJ2-5

CDR3 DNA: TGTGCCACCAGTGACCCGGGACAGGCGCCAAACTATGGCTACACCTTC
CDR3 protein: CATSDPGQAPNYGYTF
D gene: TRBD1
V gene: TRBV24-1
clone size: .
J gene: TRBJ1-2

CDR3 DNA: TGTGCCAGCAGCTTAAATATGGGGACTAGCTACAATGAGCAGTTCTTC
CDR3 protein: CASSLNMGTSYNEQFF
D gene: TRBD2
V gene: TRBV7-3
clone size: .
J gene: TRBJ2-1

CDR3 DNA: TGTGCCAGCAGCCAAGAACAGGGTCAAGAGACCCAGTACTTC
CDR3 protein: CASSQEQGQETQYF
D gene: .
V gene: TRBV3-1/TRBV3-2
clone size: .
J gene: TRBJ2-5

CDR3 DNA: TGTGCCAGCAGCTTAGGAGCGGCGGGAAACACCGGGGAGCTGTTTTTT
CDR3 protein: CASSLGAAGNTGELFF
D gene: .
V gene: TRBV7-8
clone size: .
J gene: TRBJ2-2

CDR3 DNA: TGTGCCAGCAGCCAAGATGGTCCGGGACAGGGAGTGACCTACGAGCAGTACTTC
CDR3 protein: CASSQDGPGQGVTYEQYF
D gene: TRBD1
V gene: TRBV4-2
clone size: once
J gene: TRBJ2-7

CDR3 DNA: TGTGCCAGCAGCGCCAACCTTGGAGGGCTGAACACTGAAGCTTTCTTT
CDR3 protein: CASSANLGGLNTEAFF
D gene: .
V gene: TRBV9
clone size: once
J gene: TRBJ1-1

CDR3 DNA: TGTGCCAGCAGGATCCGGGACACCAGCACAGATACGCAGTATTTT
CDR3 protein: CASRIRDTSTDTQYF
D gene: .
V gene: TRBV11-1
clone size: once
J gene: TRBJ2-3

CDR3 DNA: TGTGCCAGCAGCTTAGTGGGTAGCGCGCTCTACGAGCAGTACTTC
CDR3 protein: CASSLVGSALYEQYF
D gene: .
V gene: TRBV11-2
clone size: .
J gene: TRBJ2-7

CDR3 DNA: TGTGCCAGCAGGTTTGGAGGCACCGGGGAGCTGTTTTTT
CDR3 protein: CASRFGGTGELFF
D gene: .
V gene: TRBV14
clone size: .
J gene: TRBJ2-2

CDR3 DNA: TGCGCCAGCAGCCAAGATTGGGGGAATTCACCCCTCCACTTT
CDR3 protein: CASSQDWGNSPLHF
D gene: .
V gene: TRBV4-1
clone size: .
J gene: TRBJ1-6

CDR3 DNA: TGTGCCAGCAGCTTAGTACGCTCTGGGGCCAACGTCCTGACTTTC
CDR3 protein: CASSLVRSGANVLTF
D gene: .
V gene: TRBV5-5
clone size: .
J gene: TRBJ2-6

CDR3 DNA: TGTGCCAGAAGCTTGAAACTAGCGGGAGGGAAGGAGGAGACCCAGTACTTC
CDR3 protein: CARSLKLAGGKEETQYF
D gene: TRBD2
V gene: TRBV5-3
clone size: .
J gene: TRBJ2-5

CDR3 DNA: TGCAGCGTTGAAGATCGACAGGGGGCGAGGTACGAGCAGTACTTC
CDR3 protein: CSVEDRQGARYEQYF
D gene: TRBD1
V gene: TRBV29-1
clone size: .
J gene: TRBJ2-7

CDR3 DNA: TGCGCCAGCAGCTTGGGTCCGGGAGGGCCGGGGGATGAGCAGTTCTTC
CDR3 protein: CASSLGPGGPGDEQFF
D gene: TRBD2
V gene: TRBV5-1
clone size: .
J gene: TRBJ2-1

CDR3 DNA: TGCGCCAGCAGCTTGCTGCAGACGAACACCGGGGAGCTGTTTTTT
CDR3 protein: CASSLLQTNTGELFF
D gene: .
V gene: TRBV5-1
clone size: .
J gene: TRBJ2-2

CDR3 DNA: TGTGCCACCAGCTGGGACAGGGTTAACCAAGAGACCCAGTACTTC
CDR3 protein: CATSWDRVNQETQYF
D gene: TRBD1
V gene: TRBV15
clone size: .
J gene: TRBJ2-5

CDR3 DNA: TGCAGCGTGGGGGGGGGAGGCCAACCCCAGCATTTT
CDR3 protein: CSVGGGGQPQHF
D gene: .
V gene: TRBV29-1
clone size: .
J gene: TRBJ1-5

CDR3 DNA: TGTGCCAGCAATTGGGCGGGAGAAGGGGAGACCCAGTACTTC
CDR3 protein: CASNWAGEGETQYF
D gene: TRBD2
V gene: TRBV2
clone size: .
J gene: TRBJ2-5

CDR3 DNA: TGTGCCAGCAGTTTCGACAGGGGCGAGCAGTACTTC
CDR3 protein: CASSFDRGEQYF
D gene: TRBD1
V gene: TRBV12-3/TRBV12-4
clone size: .
J gene: TRBJ2-7

CDR3 DNA: TGCGCCAGCAGCTTGGTTGTGACAGACGAAGAGACCCAGTACTTC
CDR3 protein: CASSLVVTDEETQYF
D gene: .
V gene: TRBV5-1
clone size: .
J gene: TRBJ2-5

CDR3 DNA: TGTGCCAGCTCTCCTATGGAAGGGCTTCAGCCCCAGCATTTT
CDR3 protein: CASSPMEGLQPQHF
D gene: .
V gene: TRBV18
clone size: .
J gene: TRBJ1-5

CDR3 DNA: TGTGCCAGCAGTTACTCGACGGGACTCTATGGCTACACCTTC
CDR3 protein: CASSYSTGLYGYTF
D gene: .
V gene: TRBV6-5
clone size: .
J gene: TRBJ1-2

CDR3 DNA: TGTGCCAGTAGTATGGAGCTAGCGGGCTACGAGCAGTACTTC
CDR3 protein: CASSMELAGYEQYF
D gene: TRBD2
V gene: TRBV19
clone size: .
J gene: TRBJ2-7

CDR3 DNA: TGTGCCAGCAGCTCCGACGGGGGCAATCAGCCCCAGCATTTT
CDR3 protein: CASSSDGGNQPQHF
D gene: .
V gene: TRBV7-2
clone size: .
J gene: TRBJ1-5

CDR3 DNA: TGTGCCAGCAGTCCATTTTTAGCGGAATCCTACAATGAGCAGTTCTTC
CDR3 protein: CASSPFLAESYNEQFF
D gene: .
V gene: TRBV27
clone size: .
J gene: TRBJ2-1

CDR3 DNA: TGTGCCAGCAGCCCTGGGACAAGCAAAAACATTCAGTACTTC
CDR3 protein: CASSPGTSKNIQYF
D gene: .
V gene: TRBV27
clone size: .
J gene: TRBJ2-4

CDR3 DNA: TGTGCCAGCAGCGTGGGGACAGGGGGGAACTATGGCTACACCTTC
CDR3 protein: CASSVGTGGNYGYTF
D gene: TRBD1
V gene: TRBV9
clone size: .
J gene: TRBJ1-2

CDR3 DNA: TGTGCCAGCAGTGAAGCTTATGGGACAGGGGACAATGAGCAGTTCTTC
CDR3 protein: CASSEAYGTGDNEQFF
D gene: TRBD1
V gene: TRBV2
clone size: .
J gene: TRBJ2-1

CDR3 DNA: TGTGCCAGCAGTGAGGGTAGGACAGCGGGCCCATTCTATGGCTACACCTTC
CDR3 protein: CASSEGRTAGPFYGYTF
D gene: .
V gene: TRBV2
clone size: .
J gene: TRBJ1-2

CDR3 DNA: TGTGCCAGCAGTACCGCTAGGGTCGGTGGCGATGAGCAGTTCTTC
CDR3 protein: CASSTARVGGDEQFF
D gene: .
V gene: TRBV6-5
clone size: .
J gene: TRBJ2-1

CDR3 DNA: TGTGCCAGCAGTGAGGCGGCTAACAAGAACACTGAAGCTTTCTTT
CDR3 protein: CASSEAANKNTEAFF
D gene: .
V gene: TRBV2
clone size: .
J gene: TRBJ1-1

CDR3 DNA: TGTGCCAGCAGCTTAAGCGGGAGCTCCTACAATGAGCAGTTCTTC
CDR3 protein: CASSLSGSSYNEQFF
D gene: TRBD2
V gene: TRBV11-3
clone size: .
J gene: TRBJ2-1

CDR3 DNA: TGTGCCAGCTCACCGGACCCAAATCAGCCCCAGCATTTT
CDR3 protein: CASSPDPNQPQHF
D gene: .
V gene: TRBV18
clone size: .
J gene: TRBJ1-5

CDR3 DNA: TGTGCCACCAGCAGAGATGGGACCGGGAGAGAAACAGATACGCAGTATTTT
CDR3 protein: CATSRDGTGRETDTQYF
D gene: .
V gene: TRBV15
clone size: .
J gene: TRBJ2-3

CDR3 DNA: TGTGCCAGCAGTTTACAGAGAAATTCACCCCTCCACTTT
CDR3 protein: CASSLQRNSPLHF
D gene: .
V gene: TRBV28
clone size: .
J gene: TRBJ1-6

CDR3 DNA: TGTGCCAGCAGCTTAAGGACAGGGGGTCCCGGGGAGCTGTTTTTT
CDR3 protein: CASSLRTGGPGELFF
D gene: TRBD1
V gene: TRBV11-1
clone size: .
J gene: TRBJ2-2

CDR3 DNA: TGTGCCAGCAGCTTAGAACAGGGTCAGGGGGCTGAAGCTTTCTTT
CDR3 protein: CASSLEQGQGAEAFF
D gene: TRBD1
V gene: TRBV7-9
clone size: .
J gene: TRBJ1-1

CDR3 DNA: TGCGCCAGCAGCTTGGTCGGATATAATTCACCCCTCCACTTT
CDR3 protein: CASSLVGYNSPLHF
D gene: .
V gene: TRBV5-1
clone size: .
J gene: TRBJ1-6

CDR3 DNA: TGTGCCAGTAACGAGCAGTACTTC
CDR3 protein: CASNEQYF
D gene: .
V gene: TRBV19
clone size: .
J gene: TRBJ2-7

CDR3 DNA: TGTGCCAGCAGCTTAGTTAATCTCGCGGGAGGTCGGTACGAGCAGTACTTC
CDR3 protein: CASSLVNLAGGRYEQYF
D gene: TRBD2
V gene: TRBV7-8
clone size: .
J gene: TRBJ2-7

CDR3 DNA: TGTGCCAGCAGCCAAGACTTCGGCAAGCCCACTGAAGCTTTCTTT
CDR3 protein: CASSQDFGKPTEAFF
D gene: .
V gene: TRBV4-2
clone size: .
J gene: TRBJ1-1

CDR3 DNA: TGTGCCAGCAGTTCTCCGGGACAGGCCTTCTCTGGAAACACCATATATTTT
CDR3 protein: CASSSPGQAFSGNTIYF
D gene: TRBD1
V gene: TRBV28
clone size: .
J gene: TRBJ1-3

CDR3 DNA: TGTGCCAGCAGTTATGTCCCCGGATTGAGCTATGGCTACACCTTC
CDR3 protein: CASSYVPGLSYGYTF
D gene: .
V gene: TRBV6-5
clone size: .
J gene: TRBJ1-2